Many counts were recorded for the clone carrying this T cell receptor beta chain. Its antigen is not identified. This sample stems from a study of T cells after yellow fever vaccination. V shed 5 bases, J shed 9 bases, and the junction held 11 bases outside the gene matches. CDR3 length equals 14 residues. The germline V gene has CDR1 DFQATT and CDR2 SNEGSKA (reference sequence). TCRdb re-analysed the 5' RACE reads in MiXCR, keeping a single row per CDR3 protein. The data show about 300,000 distinct CDR3 sequences, 7.5% to 9% seen once. General study points: Clonotypes shared by both compartments, CD4 and CD8, made up a small share. Booster samples showed a return of most primary-vaccination clones (under 97% CD4, about 88% CD8).

Sequenced material: CD4+ T cells sorted from PBMCs, taken 5 days after the yellow fever booster vaccination. This chain links TRBV20-1 with TRBJ2-1; TRBD2 aligns across 9 bases. This TCR was sampled from a man between 18 and 35 years old who received the YFV17D yellow fever vaccine. CDR3 region: CSAVPSSGVFEQFF. The CDR3, as DNA: TGCAGTGCTGTCCCGTCTAGCGGGGTATTTGAGCAGTTCTTC.